Below are 32 T cell receptor beta chains sequenced from a single sample in a study of T cell responses to AZD1222 COVID-19 vaccine. The repertoire was sequenced with immunoSEQ multiplex PCR; TCRdb's copy has only in-frame clones and lacks some. The sample lists about 170,000 clones; roughly 92% were seen once. Source: peripheral blood, taken on day 0 of AZD1222 vaccination. These receptor sequences come from an adult in good health.

This chain connects TRBV7-9 to TRBJ2-5; D tentatively reads TRBD1 or TRBD2 (6 bases each). V lost 5 bases and J lost 7, with 23 bases in between. The germline CDR1 and CDR2 sequences are SEHNR and FQNEAQ (reference sequence). The CDR3 length is 16 residues. In nucleotides, the CDR3 is TGTGCCAGCAGCCTTAGAGTGTCCGGGGGCACGGCGACCCAGTACTTC. It codes for CASSLRVSGGTATQYF.

The chain links TRBV29-1 to TRBJ2-1; 10 positions agree with TRBD2. With V trimmed by 5 bases and J by 9 bases, 10 bases remained unmatched. The CDR3 has 14 amino acids. Germline lookup yields CDR1 SQVTM and CDR2 ANQGSEA. The CDR3 DNA sequence: TGCAGCGTTCGGATCAGCGGGGGGGCCAGTGAGCAGTTCTTC. This translates into CSVRISGGASEQFF.

The chain is built from TRBV25-1 and TRBJ1-2; 8 nucleotides match TRBD1. V was pared by 2 bases and J by 4 bases, with 12 bases of the junction left unmatched. CDR1 is MGHDK and CDR2 is SYGVNS in the germline V gene. CDR3 length: 17 residues. In DNA, the CDR3 is TGTGCCAGCAGTGAAGGGGGTACAGGGGGTTCGGTCTATGGCTACACCTTC. Its protein product is CASSEGGTGGSVYGYTF.

The chain couples TRBV4-1 to TRBJ1-6, with D uncertain. The germline CDR1 and CDR2 sequences are MGHRA and YSYEKL. The CDR3 spans 16 residues. Deletions cut 0 bases from V and 7 bases from J, with 13 bases between. CDR3: CASSQDDNGVNSPLHF. Here the CDR3 DNA reads TGCGCCAGCAGCCAAGATGACAACGGAGTAAATTCACCCCTCCACTTT.

The genes are TRBV7-2 and TRBJ2-3, with TRBD2 matching 13 bases. The CDR3 loop spans 16 amino acids. Germline CDR1 and CDR2: SGHTA and FQGNSA. V was pared by 1 base and J by 5 bases, with 3 bases of the junction left unmatched. CDR3: CASSLVLAGGIDTQYF. The CDR3 DNA follows: TGTGCCAGCAGCTTAGTACTAGCGGGGGGGATAGATACGCAGTATTTT.

This clone was observed once. One junction end disagrees with the germline gene, perhaps due to a read error. The chain recombines TRBV5-1 with TRBJ1-2; D possibly corresponds to TRBD1 (5 bases). Germline CDR1 is SGHRS and CDR2 is YFSETQ. The length of the CDR3 is 15 residues. The CDR3 loop is CASSLPTGAQPVPVF. CDR3 in DNA: TGCGCCAGCAGCTTGCCCACAGGCGCCCAACCCGTTCCTGTCTTC.

This sequence joins TRBV5-1 and TRBJ1-2; 10 bases are shared with TRBD1. CDR1 and CDR2 from the germline V gene are SGHRS and YFSETQ. Germline trimming cut 5 bases from V and 4 bases from J; bases unmatched to any gene: 5. The CDR3 covers 14 residues. Here the CDR3 reads CASSLGTGVYGYTF. Written as DNA, the CDR3 is TGCGCCAGCAGTCTTGGGACAGGGGTCTATGGCTACACCTTC.

The chain combines TRBV3-1 (or the pseudogene TRBV3-2) with TRBJ2-3, with 8 bases matching TRBD2. Germline values: CDR1 LGHDT, CDR2 YNNKEL (reference sequence). The CDR3 spans 18 residues. The ends lost 2 bases at V and 0 bases at J; junction bases unmatched: 10. CDR3 amino acids: CASSQSLAGGGSTDTQYF. Written as DNA, the CDR3 is TGTGCCAGCAGCCAAAGTCTGGCGGGGGGCGGGAGCACAGATACGCAGTATTTT.

V usage is TRBV7-3 and J usage is TRBJ2-5, with 8 bases aligning to TRBD1. The length of the CDR3 is 15 residues. The V gene's germline CDR1 is SGHTA and CDR2 FQGTGA. The ends lost 5 bases at V and 1 base at J; junction bases unmatched: 6. This CDR3 is CASSRQGSLQETQYF. The CDR3 nucleotides read TGTGCCAGCAGCCGACAGGGGTCCCTCCAAGAGACCCAGTACTTC. The variable domain in full, with the rest retrieved from reference TRBV7-3 and TRBJ2-5, is GAGVSQTPSNKVTEKGKYVELRCDPISGHTALYWYRQSLGQGPEFLIYFQGTGAADDSGLPNDRFFAVRPEGSVSTLKIQRTERGDSAVYLCASSRQGSLQETQYFGPGTRLLVL.

In the case of this clone: This sample also contains other DNA sequences that code for the same CDR3. The V gene is TRBV6-1, the J gene TRBJ2-7, with D uncertain. The CDR3 loop spans 13 amino acids. Germline V lookup: CDR1 MNHNS, CDR2 SASEGT. V dropped 1 base and J dropped 1 base, with 5 bases sitting between them. The CDR3 DNA follows: TGTGCCAGCAGTGAAGGCTCTTCCTACGAGCAGTACTTC. Encoded protein: CASSEGSSYEQYF.

The CDR3 region is CAIRAGQGRTEAFF. The DNA of the CDR3 is TGTGCCATCAGGGCGGGCCAGGGTAGGACTGAAGCTTTCTTT. This rearrangement joins TRBV10-3 to TRBJ1-1; tentative D call: TRBD1 (5 bases). Trimming shortened V by 6 bases and J by 5 bases, and 16 bases separated the two germline ends. The CDR3 consists of 14 residues. Per germline, CDR1 ENHRY and CDR2 SYGVKD.

This chain links TRBV5-5 with TRBJ2-1, with D unclear. The CDR3 consists of 10 residues. V was clipped by 1 base and J by 10 bases, with 3 bases between them. Germline V CDR1 and CDR2: SGHKS, YYEKEE (reference sequence). Written as DNA, the CDR3 is TGTGCCAGCAGCTTGTACGAGCAGTTCTTC. Its translation: CASSLYEQFF.

This clone was seen a single time. V and J are TRBV7-8 and TRBJ2-7; 8 bases match TRBD1. There are 16 residues in the CDR3. Germline CDR1 is SGHVS and CDR2 is FQNEAQ. V trimming: 0 bases; J trimming: 7 bases; junction bases outside the gene matches: 11. CDR3 DNA: TGTGCCAGCAGCTTAGCCCAGACAGGGGCGGCAGGGGAGCAGTACTTC. Translated: CASSLAQTGAAGEQYF.

This clone appeared a few times. The chain carries TRBV9 and TRBJ2-2; no definite D call. CDR1 and CDR2 (germline): SGDLS, YYNGEE. This CDR3 has 13 residues. The V end was cut by 2 bases, the J end by 1 base, with 3 bases between. CDR3 nucleotide sequence: TGTGCCAGCAGCGTGGGGAACACCGGGGAGCTGTTTTTT. Its translation: CASSVGNTGELFF.

This chain connects TRBV7-2 to TRBJ2-1; 8 bases are shared with TRBD2. Unmatched junction bases numbered 6, after V lost 4 bases and J lost 4 bases. The germline gives CDR1 SGHTA, CDR2 FQGNSA. There are 15 residues in the CDR3. CDR3 nucleotides: TGTGCCAGCAGCTCTAGCGGGCGAAGGTACAATGAGCAGTTCTTC. This translates into CASSSSGRRYNEQFF. Drawing the rest from reference TRBV7-2 and TRBJ2-1, the complete variable domain is GAGVSQSPSNKVTEKGKDVELRCDPISGHTALYWYRQSLGQGLEFLIYFQGNSAPDKSGLPSDRFSAERTGGSVSTLTIQRTQQEDSAVYLCASSSSGRRYNEQFFGPGTRLTVL.

This sequence joins TRBV5-6 and TRBJ2-3, with a tentative D call TRBD1 (6 bases). V lost 2 bases and J 2 bases, leaving 12 bases between the germline ends. Germline V gives CDR1 SGHDT, CDR2 YYEEEE. This CDR3 has 15 residues. In DNA form, the CDR3 reads TGTGCCAGCAGCTTACTGACAGGAAACACAGATACGCAGTATTTT. Protein sequence: CASSLLTGNTDTQYF.

The chain combines TRBV4-2 with TRBJ1-6; maybe TRBD1 (6 bases). Trimming shortened V by 4 bases and J by 5 bases, and 9 bases separated the two germline ends. Germline values: CDR1 LGHNA, CDR2 YNFKEQ. The length of the CDR3 is 14 residues. The CDR3 loop reads CASSLGANNSPLHF. In DNA, the CDR3 is TGTGCCAGCAGCCTGGGGGCTAATAATTCACCCCTCCACTTT.

The chain recombines TRBV12-3 or TRBV12-4 with TRBJ2-5; 7 nucleotides match TRBD2. V shed 5 bases and J 4 bases; nucleotides not matched to a gene: 4. The CDR3 runs to 13 residues. The CDR3 region has the DNA TGTGCCAGCAGTCGGGGGGAAGCAGAGACCCAGTACTTC. This gives the protein CASSRGEAETQYF.

This chain connects TRBV12-5 to TRBJ2-2; 8 nucleotides match TRBD1. The CDR3 totals 17 residues. Germline CDR1 and CDR2: LGHNT and FRNRAP. J lost 2 bases, V lost 8 bases, and 13 bases had no gene match. The CDR3 bases are TGTGCTAGTACAAGATTCCCGGCAGGGGGCAACACCGGGGAGCTGTTTTTT. Amino acid sequence: CASTRFPAGGNTGELFF.

This chain uses TRBV6-5 with TRBJ1-2; possible D gene TRBD1, 5 bases. CDR1 MNHEY and CDR2 SVGAGI come from the germline V gene. The CDR3 spans 14 residues. Trimming took 5 bases from V and 7 from J, leaving 17 bases between them. The CDR3 bases are TGTGCCAGCAGTCCAGGTGGGGCTCTGGGTGGCTACACCTTC. It encodes CASSPGGALGGYTF.

The chain uses TRBV6-2 or TRBV6-3 and TRBJ2-1; TRBD2 agrees at 7 bases. The V gene's germline CDR1 is MNHEY and CDR2 SVGEGT. The CDR3 contains 15 residues. V dropped 2 bases and J dropped 1; count of bases not matched to a gene: 2. The CDR3: CASSYTAGSYNEQFF. In DNA, the CDR3 is TGTGCCAGCAGTTACACAGCGGGATCCTACAATGAGCAGTTCTTC.

The V gene is TRBV19, the J gene TRBJ1-2, with a weak D call TRBD1 (5 bases). The germline CDR1 and CDR2 sequences are LNHDA and SQIVND (reference sequence). The V end was cut by 5 bases, the J end by 5 bases, with 15 bases between. The CDR3 has 14 residues. CDR3 protein: CASSAWDARYGYTF. The CDR3 region has the DNA TGTGCCAGTAGTGCGTGGGACGCTAGGTATGGCTACACCTTC.

The chain recombines TRBV4-1 with TRBJ1-6; D is ambiguous. Trimming cost V 0 bases and J 8 bases, with 5 bases left between them. The length of the CDR3 is 13 residues. The germline V gene has CDR1 MGHRA and CDR2 YSYEKL. CDR3 sequence reads: CASSQDWDSPLHF. In DNA, the CDR3 is TGCGCCAGCAGCCAAGATTGGGATTCACCCCTCCACTTT.

The V gene is TRBV27, the J gene TRBJ2-3; 11 bases line up with TRBD2. From germline, CDR1 is MNHEY and CDR2 SMNVEV (reference sequence). The CDR3 has 18 amino acids. The V segment lost 5 bases and the J segment 10 bases; nucleotides outside the gene matches: 20. The chain's CDR3 is CASSTISRLAGGRDAQYF. In DNA, the CDR3 is TGTGCCAGCAGTACTATAAGCCGGCTAGCGGGGGGCCGGGATGCGCAGTATTTT.

This clone was counted only a few times. The rearrangement uses TRBV5-6 and TRBJ1-2, with no clear D. The CDR3 has 14 residues. With 0 bases removed from V and 9 bases from J, the gap between germline ends came to 15 bases. Germline V gene lookup returns CDR1 SGHDT and CDR2 YYEEEE. CDR3 in amino acids: CASSLGGLASRYTF. The DNA for the CDR3 is TGTGCCAGCAGCTTGGGAGGCCTGGCGAGCCGCTACACCTTC.

In regard to this clone: In the same sample, other DNA sequences code for this CDR3. The chain employs TRBV10-1 and TRBJ2-3; D gene ambiguous. Per the germline V gene, CDR1 is WNHNN and CDR2 is SYGVQD (reference sequence). The V end was cut by 3 bases, the J end by 0 bases, with 7 bases between. The CDR3 covers 14 residues. CDR3 DNA sequence: TGCGCCAGCAGTGACGGTGGGAGCACAGATACGCAGTATTTT. Protein product: CASSDGGSTDTQYF.

The rearrangement uses TRBV11-2 and TRBJ1-3; 9 positions agree with TRBD1. Germline CDR1 SGHAT, CDR2 FQNNGV. The V segment lost 6 bases and the J segment 1 base; nucleotides outside the gene matches: 1. The CDR3 totals 14 residues. The CDR3 protein is CASRDRGSGNTIYF. The CDR3 DNA reads TGTGCCAGCAGAGACAGGGGGTCTGGAAACACCATATATTTT.

The rearrangement uses TRBV6-5 and TRBJ2-5, with D unresolved. Germline V lookup: CDR1 MNHEY, CDR2 SVGAGI. Trimming cost V 8 bases and J 5 bases, with 9 bases left between them. The CDR3 runs 11 residues. The chain's CDR3 is CASPARETQYF. The DNA for the CDR3 is TGTGCCAGCCCGGCTCGGGAGACCCAGTACTTC.

The rearrangement uses TRBV27 and TRBJ2-7; 8 positions match TRBD1. The CDR3 consists of 14 residues. Germline CDR1 is MNHEY and CDR2 is SMNVEV (reference sequence). The ends lost 5 bases at V and 0 bases at J; junction bases unmatched: 3. CDR3 sequence (DNA): TGTGCCAGCAGTCCAGGGGGCTTCTCCTACGAGCAGTACTTC. This sequence encodes CASSPGGFSYEQYF.

The rearrangement uses TRBV6-5 and TRBJ2-1; weak D call: TRBD2 (6 bases). V lost 6 bases to trimming and J lost 0 bases, with 12 bases between them. The CDR3 extends over 15 amino acids. Germline V gene sequence: CDR1 MNHEY, CDR2 SVGAGI. The CDR3 loop reads CASSRVGSSYNEQFF. Written as DNA, the CDR3 is TGTGCCAGCAGCCGAGTCGGGAGCTCCTACAATGAGCAGTTCTTC.

The rearrangement joins TRBV7-2 to TRBJ1-2; no definite D call. Deletions cut 5 bases from V and 7 bases from J, with 17 bases between. The CDR3 sequence is 14 residues long. The germline CDR1 and CDR2 sequences are SGHTA and FQGNSA. CDR3 coding DNA: TGTGCCAGCAGCCAGGACGGAGGGTTAGGTGGCTACACCTTC. This translates into CASSQDGGLGGYTF.

The V and J genes are TRBV18 and TRBJ1-2, with 12 nucleotides matching TRBD1. This CDR3 region has 17 residues. With 4 bases clipped from V and 2 bases from J, the junction kept 8 bases outside the gene matches. CDR1 is KGHSH, CDR2 LQKENI, per germline. CDR3 nucleotide sequence: TGTGCCAGCTCACTTAACCCGGGACAGGGGGCGAACTATGGCTACACCTTC. This sequence encodes CASSLNPGQGANYGYTF. Variable domain in full (rest from reference TRBV18 and TRBJ1-2): NAGVMQNPRHLVRRRGQEARLRCSPMKGHSHVYWYRQLPEEGLKFMVYLQKENIIDESGMPKERFSAEFPKEGPSILRIQQVVRGDSAAYFCASSLNPGQGANYGYTFGSGTRLTVV.